These 28 T cell receptor beta chains originate from one sample sequenced in a study of identical twins. TCRdb re-called the 5' RACE reads with MiXCR, one entry per CDR3 protein. The table shows about 100,000 distinct CDR3 sequences, with 5.5% to 7% occurring only once. The sequencing sample was made of memory T cells sorted from blood. Receptors originate from a woman aged 45-60 years in good health.

The sample holds many counts of this clonotype. The V call is TRBV30, the J call TRBJ2-7, with TRBD2 matching 9 bases. The CDR3 extends over 14 amino acids. Germline CDR1 and CDR2: GTSNPN and SVGIG (reference sequence). Trimming removed 3 bases from V and 0 bases from J; junction bases left unmatched: 3. The CDR3 DNA follows: TGTGCCTGGAGGTCTAGCGGGATCTCCTACGAGCAGTACTTC. Translated, it gives CAWRSSGISYEQYF.

The sample holds many counts of this clonotype. The V call is TRBV7-8, the J call TRBJ2-3, with 8 positions matching TRBD2. Germline V gives CDR1 SGHVS, CDR2 FQNEAQ. This CDR3 comprises 17 residues. V lost 7 bases, J lost 2 bases, and 14 bases stayed unmatched. The CDR3: CASILRPGTSITDTQYF. The CDR3 bases are TGTGCCAGCATCTTGAGGCCCGGGACTAGTATCACAGATACGCAGTATTTT.

This clonotype has a handful of counts. The genes are TRBV20-1 and TRBJ2-3; 7 bases match TRBD1. V lost 5 bases, J lost 2 bases, and 7 bases stayed unmatched. Germline CDR1 reads DFQATT; CDR2 reads SNEGSKA (reference sequence). The CDR3 runs to 14 residues. The CDR3 here is CSASRTGDTDTQYF. CDR3 in DNA: TGCAGTGCTTCAAGGACAGGCGACACAGATACGCAGTATTTT.

This clonotype was recorded many times. This chain joins TRBV7-6 and TRBJ1-4; TRBD1 agrees at 7 bases. Trimming cost V 7 bases and J 8 bases; bases outside gene matches: 7. Per the germline V gene, CDR1 is SGHVS and CDR2 is FNYEAQ. The CDR3 runs to 13 residues. As DNA, the CDR3 is TGTGCCAGCATGAGGGGGCGAGGGGAAAAACTGTTTTTT. This sequence encodes CASMRGRGEKLFF.

There are a few counts of this clonotype. The CDR3 nucleotides read TGCGCCAGCAGCATTTCAAGCGATACGCAGTATTTT. Encoded protein: CASSISSDTQYF. The chain employs TRBV5-1 and TRBJ2-3; no reliable D call. Per the germline V gene, CDR1 is SGHRS and CDR2 is YFSETQ. V was clipped by 4 bases and J by 6 bases, with 9 bases between them. This CDR3 comprises 12 residues.

This clonotype was recorded many times. The chain employs TRBV3-1 and TRBJ2-1; no reliable D call. CDR3 length: 12 residues. Germline-derived CDR1 and CDR2 are LGHDT and YNNKEL (reference sequence). V lost 0 bases to trimming and J lost 10 bases, with 7 bases between them. CDR3 residues: CASSQERVEQFF. Written as DNA, the CDR3 is TGTGCCAGCAGCCAAGAAAGGGTCGAGCAGTTCTTC.

The CDR3 nucleotides read TGTGCCAGCAGCTTTCTAGCGGGGCAAGAGACCCAGTACTTC. Residues: CASSFLAGQETQYF. The chain recombines TRBV11-3 with TRBJ2-5; 9 nucleotides agree with TRBD2. The CDR3 spans 14 residues. The ends lost 3 bases at V and 2 bases at J; junction bases unmatched: 1. CDR1 and CDR2 from the germline V gene are SGHNT and YENEEA.

This clonotype has a count of ten or more. This chain uses TRBV12-3 or TRBV12-4 with TRBJ2-2; 8 positions match TRBD2. The V and J ends lost 7 bases and 8 bases, in that order; junction bases with no gene match: 12. The CDR3 runs 15 residues. The CDR3: CASTPSTGGLGELFF. CDR3 DNA sequence: TGTGCCAGCACCCCTTCTACGGGAGGGTTGGGGGAGCTGTTTTTT.

This clonotype was counted ten times or more. V is TRBV3-1 and J is TRBJ2-5, with D hard to call. Per the germline V gene, CDR1 is LGHDT and CDR2 is YNNKEL (reference sequence). There are 15 residues in the CDR3. The germline V and J ends were trimmed by 1 base and 1 base, with 10 bases remaining between them. The CDR3 loop reads CASSQGPSTQETQYF. For the CDR3, the DNA is TGTGCCAGCAGCCAAGGGCCCTCTACCCAAGAGACCCAGTACTTC.

This clonotype was recorded at least ten times. The chain combines TRBV5-1 with TRBJ2-1; D is tentatively TRBD1 or TRBD2 (5 bases each). The CDR3 is made up of 16 amino acids. Trimming removed 4 bases at V and 6 bases at J, with 20 bases between. Per the germline V gene, CDR1 is SGHRS and CDR2 is YFSETQ. The CDR3 is CASSLLQGVAGNEQFF. The DNA of the CDR3 is TGCGCCAGCAGCCTACTTCAGGGAGTAGCTGGCAATGAGCAGTTCTTC.

The CDR3 nucleotides are TGTGCCAGCAGTTTACATCCCGGACAGGGTGGTGGCTACACCTTC. It is translated as CASSLHPGQGGGYTF. V and J are TRBV12-3 or TRBV12-4 and TRBJ1-2, with 8 nucleotides matching TRBD1. This CDR3 is built from 15 residues. V shed 2 bases and J 7 bases; nucleotides not matched to a gene: 9.

This clonotype was counted at least ten times. This sequence joins TRBV12-3 or TRBV12-4 and TRBJ2-1; 7 bases are shared with TRBD2. V was clipped by 4 bases and J by 12 bases; unmatched bases: 12. The CDR3 runs 14 residues. DNA for the CDR3: TGTGCCAGCAGTTCATACTTGGGGGGGGGTCGGCAGTTCTTC. Its protein is CASSSYLGGGRQFF.

This clonotype was picked up many times. This chain links TRBV5-1 with TRBJ2-5; TRBD2 might be the D (5 bases). The CDR3 totals 14 residues. Between the trimmed V and J ends, which lost 0 bases and 5 bases, there was a span of 11 bases. Germline CDR1 is SGHRS and CDR2 is YFSETQ. The CDR3 reads CASSLEGVRETQYF. In nucleotides, the CDR3 is TGCGCCAGCAGCTTGGAGGGAGTCCGGGAGACCCAGTACTTC.

This chain connects TRBV11-3 to TRBJ2-2; either TRBD1 or TRBD2 may fit D (5 bases each). Trimming pared 3 bases from V and 6 bases from J, leaving 14 bases between. The V gene's germline CDR1 is SGHNT and CDR2 YENEEA. This CDR3 spans 15 amino acids. CDR3 sequence: CASSFRMGVSGELFF. In nucleotides, the CDR3 is TGTGCCAGCAGCTTCCGGATGGGGGTGTCCGGGGAGCTGTTTTTT.

This clonotype was seen many times. V and J are TRBV4-2 and TRBJ1-4; TRBD1 might be the D (6 bases). The V and J ends lost 2 bases and 8 bases respectively, with 15 bases between them. The CDR3 runs 15 residues. CDR1 LGHNA and CDR2 YNFKEQ come from the germline V gene. CDR3 loop: CASSQPQGNGEKLFF. DNA for the CDR3: TGTGCCAGCAGCCAACCACAGGGAAATGGCGAAAAACTGTTTTTT.

This clonotype was found many times. The chain couples TRBV20-1 to TRBJ2-1; D may be TRBD2 (6 bases). Germline loops: CDR1 DFQATT, CDR2 SNEGSKA (reference sequence). The V gene lost 3 bases and the J gene lost 10 bases, with 22 bases spanning the gap. The CDR3 length is 15 residues. The CDR3 loop is CSASNHRDSIGEQFF. DNA of the CDR3: TGCAGTGCTAGTAACCACCGGGACTCAATCGGGGAGCAGTTCTTC.

This clonotype has just a few counts. The chain couples TRBV20-1 to TRBJ2-5; maybe TRBD1 (6 bases). The CDR3 is 14 residues long. Germline assignment: CDR1 DFQATT and CDR2 SNEGSKA (reference sequence). V lost 6 bases, J lost 5 bases, and 19 bases lay in between. As DNA, the CDR3 is TGCAGTGCCCCTTTTCAGGGGCGATACGAGACCCAGTACTTC. It encodes CSAPFQGRYETQYF.

This clonotype was detected a few times. V is TRBV15 and J is TRBJ2-1; 8 bases fit TRBD2. There are 14 residues in the CDR3. Germline values: CDR1 LNHNV, CDR2 YYDKDF (reference sequence). The V and J ends lost 8 bases and 9 bases, in that order; junction bases with no gene match: 12. The CDR3 DNA reads TGTGCCACCGGAAGCGGGAGTATCTTAGGTGAGCAGTTCTTC. As protein: CATGSGSILGEQFF.

This clonotype was detected ten times or more. J is TRBJ1-2 and V is TRBV6-1; no definite D call. The CDR3 is 13 amino acids. Germline loops: CDR1 MNHNS, CDR2 SASEGT. The V and J ends lost 6 bases and 4 bases respectively, with 12 bases between them. CDR3 nucleotides: TGTGCCAGCAGCCCTGCGGGGTTCTATGGCTACACCTTC. Translated: CASSPAGFYGYTF.

The sample holds many counts of this clonotype. The CDR3 reads CSVAARMNSPLHF. The CDR3 DNA reads TGCAGCGTTGCCGCGAGAATGAATTCACCCCTCCACTTT. J is TRBJ1-6 and V is TRBV29-1, with D uncertain. The CDR3 length is 13 residues. Trimming took 4 bases from V and 7 from J, leaving 11 bases between them. Germline V gene sequence: CDR1 SQVTM, CDR2 ANQGSEA.

This clonotype was picked up many times. The gene calls are TRBV7-9 and TRBJ1-1; D call uncertain. CDR3 length equals 15 residues. CDR1 and CDR2 (germline): SEHNR, FQNEAQ (reference sequence). V lost 4 bases and J 1 base, leaving 13 bases between the germline ends. The CDR3: CASSSVPPPNTEAFF. DNA for the CDR3: TGTGCCAGCAGCTCCGTCCCCCCCCCGAACACTGAAGCTTTCTTT.

This clonotype was counted only a few times. V and J are TRBV21-1 and TRBJ2-1; the table assigns TRBD2, which was not confirmed against the DNA. TRBV21-1 is annotated as a pseudogene. This CDR3 region has 15 residues. The CDR3 loop reads CATPSAGNPYNEQFF. The CDR3 DNA reads as TGTGCCACCCCTTCAGCGGGAAATCCCTACAATGAGCAGTTCTTC.

This clonotype was counted only a few times. The V gene is TRBV6-2 or TRBV6-3, the J gene TRBJ2-5, with D unclear. From germline, CDR1 is MNHEY and CDR2 SVGEGT. The CDR3 sequence is 15 residues long. Deletions cut 6 bases from V and 5 bases from J, with 19 bases between. As DNA, the CDR3 is TGTGCCAGCAGCTCGCCTGATTTTCCTCGCGAGACCCAGTACTTC. This gives the protein CASSSPDFPRETQYF.

This clonotype appeared many times. The V gene is TRBV7-2, the J gene TRBJ2-1; 7 positions agree with TRBD2. The germline gives CDR1 SGHTA, CDR2 FQGNSA. V lost 3 bases to trimming and J lost 6 bases; unmatched junction nucleotides: 11. The CDR3 runs 16 residues. The CDR3 bases are TGTGCCAGCAGCTTTGGCACGGGAGGAAGGCGCAATGAGCAGTTCTTC. Protein product: CASSFGTGGRRNEQFF.

The chain employs TRBV20-1 and TRBJ1-5; D may be TRBD1 (5 bases). CDR3 length: 13 amino acids. With 6 bases removed from V and 8 bases from J, the gap between germline ends came to 17 bases. From germline, CDR1 is DFQATT and CDR2 SNEGSKA (reference sequence). The CDR3 DNA follows: TGCAGTGCCGGGGAGGGGAAGAGGGAGCCCCAGCATTTT. It is translated as CSAGEGKREPQHF.

This clonotype appeared a few times. This may arise from a read error, as a much more abundant clone is one base away. V usage is TRBV29-1 and J usage is TRBJ2-7; a possible D gene is TRBD1 (6 bases). The CDR3 is made up of 12 amino acids. V lost 3 bases, J lost 2 bases, and 8 bases lay in between. Per the germline V gene, CDR1 is SQVTM and CDR2 is ANQGSEA. In DNA, the CDR3 is TGCAGCGTTGAGGACAGTACCTACGAGCAGTACTTC. It translates to CSVEDSTYEQYF.

This rearrangement joins TRBV29-1 to TRBJ2-5; D gene uncertain. The CDR3 covers 11 residues. V was trimmed by 7 bases and J by 1 base, leaving 7 bases between them. CDR1 SQVTM and CDR2 ANQGSEA come from the germline V gene. The chain's CDR3 is CSGGPQETQYF. CDR3 bases: TGCAGCGGAGGACCCCAAGAGACCCAGTACTTC.

This clonotype occurred a few times. For the CDR3, the DNA is TGCGCCAGCAGCTACGGACTAACTAGCACAGATACGCAGTATTTT. Protein product: CASSYGLTSTDTQYF. The chain combines TRBV5-1 with TRBJ2-3; possible D gene TRBD2, 6 bases. The CDR3 has 15 residues. CDR1 and CDR2 from the germline V gene are SGHRS and YFSETQ. V was trimmed by 3 bases and J by 0 bases, leaving 11 bases between them.